This T cell receptor beta chain was obtained from a study of monozygotic twins with inflammatory bowel disease. Germline loops: CDR1 SEHNR, CDR2 FQNEAQ (reference sequence). CDR3 length: 16 amino acids. Study conclusions and caveats: Individual T cell subtypes were not distinguishable.

TCRdb reprocessed the 5' RACE reads, with one entry per CDR3 protein and no DNA. The table lists about 300,000 distinct CDR3 sequences, with roughly 5.2% in the top ten. Regarding this clonotype: Antigen: not known.

The clonotype comes from a human donor with ulcerative colitis or Crohn's disease, or a healthy co-twin of an affected twin (not recorded which). This rearrangement joins TRBV7-9 to TRBJ2-7. Material for sequencing was blood. CDR3 sequence reads: CASSGVPRIGDYEQYF.